What follows is one T cell receptor (beta chain) and its context. What it binds is unknown. The CDR3 contains 17 residues. Germline values: CDR1 SGHTA, CDR2 FQGNSA. V was pared by 7 bases and J by 2 bases, with 15 bases of the junction left unmatched. This specimen belongs to a study of T cell responses to AZD1222 COVID-19 vaccine. Across the whole study: Combined were second doses at about 4 or about 12 weeks. Study conclusions and caveats: Possibly, clonal diversity was underestimated; donors were largely white British and included more females. CD4 TCRs covered the whole spike, strongest at regions 160-218 and 743-854. Targets within unmutated variant regions were reportedly found for nearly half of spike-specific TCRs.

The assay was immunoSEQ multiplex PCR, and TCRdb's table has in-frame clones only and misses some. The table has around 99,000 clones, roughly 87% seen once. The sequencing used peripheral blood, collected on day 0 of AZD1222 vaccination. This clonotype was obtained from an adult in good health. This sequence joins TRBV7-2 and TRBJ2-7, with 9 bases that match TRBD2. The CDR3 DNA reads TGTGCCAGCACCGCGGGCCTAGCGGGATCCCTTACCTACGAGCAGTACTTC. This gives the protein CASTAGLAGSLTYEQYF.